This T cell receptor (beta chain) was found in a study of control samples from healthy donors and cancer patients. The germline CDR1 and CDR2 sequences are LNHDA and SQIVND (reference sequence). The V and J ends lost 3 bases and 2 bases respectively, with 10 bases between them. The CDR3 totals 14 residues. Profiling relied on immunoSEQ multiplex PCR, and the TCRdb table lists in-frame clones only, not all of them. The table includes some 64,000 clones, about 90% detected once. This sequence joins TRBV19 and TRBJ1-1, with D hard to call. The sequencing input was PBMCs. The source is a woman in her 50s with head and neck cancer. CDR3 bases: TGTGCCAGTAGTATGGGTCGTCACAACACTGAAGCTTTCTTT. Translation: CASSMGRHNTEAFF.